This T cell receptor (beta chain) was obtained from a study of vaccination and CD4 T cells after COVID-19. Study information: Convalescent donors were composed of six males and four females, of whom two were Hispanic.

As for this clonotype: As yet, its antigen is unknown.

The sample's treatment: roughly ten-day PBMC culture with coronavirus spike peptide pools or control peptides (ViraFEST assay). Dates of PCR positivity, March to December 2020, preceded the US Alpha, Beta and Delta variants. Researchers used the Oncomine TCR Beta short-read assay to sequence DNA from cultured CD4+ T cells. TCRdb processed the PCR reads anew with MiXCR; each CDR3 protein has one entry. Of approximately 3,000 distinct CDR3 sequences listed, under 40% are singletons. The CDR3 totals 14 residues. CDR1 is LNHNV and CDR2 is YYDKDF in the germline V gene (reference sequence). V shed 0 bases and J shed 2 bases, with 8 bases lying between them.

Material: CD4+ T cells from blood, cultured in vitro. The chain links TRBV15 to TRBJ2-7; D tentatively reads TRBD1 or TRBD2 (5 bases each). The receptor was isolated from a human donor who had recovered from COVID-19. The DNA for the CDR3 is TGTGCCACCAGCAGAGATCAGGGAGCCTACGAGCAGTACTTC. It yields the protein CATSRDQGAYEQYF.